The 3 T cell receptor beta chains reported below all come from one sample, sequenced in a study of shared clonotypes between healthy human individuals. Measured with immunoSEQ multiplex PCR; TCRdb has only the in-frame clones, and not every one. The table shows about 1.1 million clones, with 77% occurring only once. The source material was memory CD4+ T cells from PBMCs. The subset: CD45RA-negative fraction. The receptor source for this set is a man between 18 and 35 years old in good health. Some clones in this sample may be carry-over from other donors' samples.

V gene TRBV2 combines with J gene TRBJ2-6; 7 bases fit TRBD2. Trimming removed 4 bases from V and 2 bases from J; junction bases left unmatched: 8. Germline assignment: CDR1 SNHLY and CDR2 FYNNEI. The CDR3 sequence is 17 residues long. CDR3 DNA: TGTGCCAGCAGTGTTCGCGGGAGCCGGCCTGGGGCCAACGTCCTGACTTTC. Translation gives CASSVRGSRPGANVLTF.

The chain recombines TRBV7-9 with TRBJ2-1; D is undetermined. Germline values: CDR1 SEHNR, CDR2 FQNEAQ (reference sequence). The CDR3 has 15 residues. Trimming took 5 bases from V and 0 from J, leaving 11 bases between them. The CDR3 here is CASSPLTSSYNEQFF. The CDR3, as DNA: TGTGCCAGCAGCCCGTTGACGAGCTCCTACAATGAGCAGTTCTTC.

The chain couples TRBV6-1 to TRBJ2-7, with TRBD1 matching 8 bases. The CDR3 sequence is 15 residues long. Germline CDR1 is MNHNS and CDR2 is SASEGT. The V gene end was trimmed by 7 bases and the J gene end by 2 bases; junction bases not matched to a gene: 10. CDR3 in amino acids: CASTYGGDRTYEQYF. CDR3 bases: TGTGCCAGCACCTATGGCGGGGACAGGACCTACGAGCAGTACTTC.